This TCR beta chain originates from a study of blood T cell repertoires in COVID-19 (TCRdb year 2020). Regarding the complete study: The collaborator samples originated in the United States, Italy and Spain and spanned the acute and convalescent phases of COVID-19. The prospective study material was composed of cDNA or gDNA derived from T cells, B-cell-depleted T cells, or PBMCs. The dataset comprised deeply sampled blood TCRbeta repertoires from subjects exposed to, actively infected with, or recovered from COVID-19. The repertoires were made available in a free public database intended to serve as a resource for research on the immune response to SARS-CoV-2. Samples were obtained from the ongoing ImmuneRACE study (first 160 participants) and from 1,254 subjects provided by 6 global collaborators. Sample metadata almost always included a de-identified subject ID, COVID-19 status, age in years and sex. Where HLA class I and class II types were available, the types were taken from metadata supplied by the sample provider, not from assay-based typing.

General findings and caveats noted by the study authors: The amount of clinical and demographic metadata varied by source and participant and was provided uncurated.

TCRbeta CDR3 regions were amplified from genomic DNA by means of the immunoSEQ Assay, a bias-controlled multiplex PCR. On the study's bioinformatics: The number of nucleated cells in each sample was estimated by amplification of reference gene primers within the assay. To quantify the absolute abundance of each unique TCRbeta CDR3 rearrangement, sequence reads were collapsed and filtered. For each sample, productive Simpson clonality was calculated by taking the square root of Simpson's diversity index across productive rearrangements. TCRdb carries this immuneACCESS record with in-frame sequences only. Its versions omit some clonotypes, under half of them owing to an unresolved V gene in the studies checked, with the rest unexplained. That table gives V, J and clone size, and the DNA gave D and trimming. Present in this sample are about 66,000 clones, 82% of which were seen just once. The ten largest account for about 7% of the sample.

This clone came up once. Its antigen is currently not known. It has no much larger one-base neighbor in the sample; base qualities were not kept. The collaborating institutions used their own protocols to collect whole blood in K2EDTA tubes. Collaborator samples were shipped for TCRbeta analysis as frozen whole blood, isolated PBMCs, or DNA extracted from either sample type. V is clipped by 5 bases and J by 1 base, and the sequence between their germline boundaries is 14 bases long. Inclusive of the bounding cysteine and phenylalanine, the CDR3 is 15 residues long. The retained sequence is limited to the CDR3, 45 bases, with the frame set at the first base. Reading the germline V gene (reference sequence) gives CDR1 MNHNY and CDR2 SVGAGI.

The sequenced sample was peripheral blood. Recombination joined TRBV6-6 with TRBJ2-5, and possibly TRBD1, on 6 matching bases. The TCR originated in a man aged 60 to 75 with acute or convalescent COVID-19. The CDR3 reads CASSALGTIQETQYF. The base sequence is TGTGCCAGCAGTGCCCTGGGGACAATCCAAGAGACCCAGTACTTC.